This TCR beta chain was recovered during a study of T cell repertoires in cytomegalovirus infection. Overall study: Both recently identified HLA-C-restricted and well-studied HLA-B-restricted CMV epitopes were used in the study. Public TCR beta signatures were indicative of both CMV infection and a matching HLA type.

A single record per CDR3 protein comes from TCRdb applying MiXCR to the reads. Among under 350,000 distinct CDR3 sequences listed, approximately 22% were seen once. This CDR3 region has 15 residues. The germline CDR1 and CDR2 sequences are LNHDA and SQIVND (reference sequence). The J segment lost 1 base and the V segment lost 4 bases, leaving 4 bases of the junction unmatched. On this clonotype: Its antigen is undetermined.

Study-wide results and caveats: There were HLA-C-restricted CMV-specific TCR beta clonotypes dominating the ex vivo response. People with CMV and the relevant HLA were identified by cumulative public TCR beta family frequency.

The chain combines TRBV19 with TRBJ1-5, with TRBD1 matching 7 bases. The sequence derives from a human donor in good health (CMV status not recorded). Some clones in this sample may be carry-over from other donors' samples. The specimen was cultured PBMCs, collected from culture after CMV antigen stimulation. The CDR3 nucleotides are TGTGCCAGTAGTACGACAGGGACGAGCAATCAGCCCCAGCATTTT. It codes for CASSTTGTSNQPQHF.